This T cell receptor (beta chain) was sequenced in a study of siplizumab effects on memory and regulatory T cells. Overall study findings and caveats: Significant reduction of alloreactive sequences traceable to unstimulated CD4+ memory cells was observed with siplizumab. The study found that mappable alloreactive CD4+ clones averaged around 69% Treg-derived with siplizumab and roughly 27% in controls.

Some 10^5 TCR templates were assayed per sample. Libraries were prepared by immunoSEQ multiplex PCR; TCRdb keeps only in-frame clonotypes and omits some of them. The table lists roughly 56,000 clones, approximately 97% of them singletons. The CDR3 length is 16 residues. Trimming cost V 2 bases and J 3 bases; bases outside gene matches: 9. Germline V CDR1 and CDR2: LGHNT, FRNRAP. Of note for this clone: The antigen is unknown.

The J gene is TRBJ2-7, the V gene TRBV12-5; 8 bases line up with TRBD1. The source of this sequence is a human donor in good health. Sequencing was done on a sample of naive CD8+ T cells sorted from blood. The CDR3 region has the DNA TGTGCTAGTGGTTTGCCGGACAGGGACCGCAACTACGAGCAGTACTTC. This translates into CASGLPDRDRNYEQYF.